These 27 T cell receptor beta chains share one sample of origin, sequenced in a study of T cells in Graves' hyperthyroidism and ophthalmopathy. Amplification yielded TCR beta CDR3 regions, with RNA transcripts as the source. RT-PCR in the first round (using the HTBI primer set) targeted the TCR CDR3. TCRdb re-called the multiplex PCR reads through MiXCR, storing one row per CDR3 protein. In the table there are fewer than 750,000 distinct CDR3 sequences, roughly 14% of which are singletons. Sequencing was performed on blood. These receptors were obtained from a woman between 40 and 55 years old with Graves' ophthalmopathy.

In its sample, this clonotype was seen many times. The chain joins TRBV20-1 to TRBJ2-7; D may be TRBD2 (6 bases). Germline-derived CDR1 and CDR2 are DFQATT and SNEGSKA (reference sequence). The CDR3 totals 13 residues. V gave up 3 bases and J gave up 3 bases, with 12 bases separating them. CDR3 coding DNA: TGCAGTGCTAGCCCGGGAGCGCACTACGAGCAGTACTTC. It translates to CSASPGAHYEQYF.

This clonotype has a count of ten or more. The V and J genes are TRBV6-5 and TRBJ1-2; maybe TRBD1 (6 bases). The V gene's germline CDR1 is MNHEY and CDR2 SVGAGI. Trimming removed 7 bases from V and 8 bases from J, with 17 bases in between. This CDR3 region has 13 residues. The DNA of the CDR3 is TGTGCCAGCAAATTACCAGGGGCGGGGGGCTACACCTTC. This translates into CASKLPGAGGYTF.

This clonotype was counted many times. This chain uses TRBV4-2 with TRBJ2-7, with TRBD2 identical over 9 bases. CDR3 length: 15 residues. The germline gives CDR1 LGHNA, CDR2 YNFKEQ. Unmatched junction bases numbered 6, after V lost 3 bases and J lost 3 bases. The CDR3 DNA is TGTGCCAGCAGCCAGAGTAGCGGGAGTGGCTACGAGCAGTACTTC. Translating it yields CASSQSSGSGYEQYF.

In this sample, this clonotype turned up a few times. The chain combines TRBV24-1 with TRBJ2-5; TRBD1 agrees at 8 bases. Trimming cost V 4 bases and J 2 bases; bases outside gene matches: 5. Per the germline V gene, CDR1 is KGHDR and CDR2 is SFDVKD. The CDR3 consists of 15 residues. The CDR3 loop is CATSDFRTGQETQYF. In nucleotides, the CDR3 is TGTGCCACCAGTGACTTTAGGACAGGGCAAGAGACCCAGTACTTC.

This clonotype was recorded many times. The chain recombines TRBV28 with TRBJ2-5; 9 nucleotides agree with TRBD1. This CDR3 region has 14 residues. Germline V gives CDR1 MDHEN, CDR2 SYDVKM. V lost 4 bases to trimming and J lost 5 bases; unmatched junction nucleotides: 5. The CDR3 DNA reads TGTGCCAGCAGTTCCGGGACAGGGATGGAGACCCAGTACTTC. Protein sequence: CASSSGTGMETQYF.

This clonotype has just a few counts. V gene TRBV11-2 combines with J gene TRBJ2-7; a possible D gene is TRBD2 (6 bases). This CDR3 region has 16 residues. Germline CDR1 is SGHAT and CDR2 is FQNNGV. The V gene lost 4 bases and the J gene lost 6 bases, with 22 bases spanning the gap. CDR3 amino acids: CASSSLRDSGKIEQYF. CDR3 DNA: TGTGCCAGCAGCTCTCTCCGGGACTCCGGGAAGATCGAGCAGTACTTC.

This clonotype was seen at least ten times. The chain carries TRBV4-2 and TRBJ2-5; maybe TRBD1 (6 bases). The CDR3 totals 15 residues. Germline lookup yields CDR1 LGHNA and CDR2 YNFKEQ. Trimming cost V 0 bases and J 5 bases, with 13 bases left between them. CDR3 in amino acids: CASSQEGQGKETQYF. The CDR3 DNA reads as TGTGCCAGCAGCCAAGAGGGGCAGGGGAAGGAGACCCAGTACTTC.

This clonotype was recorded many times. This chain links TRBV6-2 or TRBV6-3 with TRBJ1-1; a possible D gene is TRBD1 (6 bases). Deletions cut 7 bases from V and 3 bases from J, with 15 bases between. The germline V gene has CDR1 MNHEY and CDR2 SVGEGT. The CDR3 extends over 14 amino acids. The CDR3 nucleotides read TGTGCCAGCAAACCCCACAGGGAGGACACTGAAGCTTTCTTT. It codes for CASKPHREDTEAFF.

At least ten counts were recorded for this clonotype. The chain has TRBV20-1 and TRBJ2-7, with D perhaps matching TRBD1 (6 bases). CDR1 is DFQATT, CDR2 SNEGSKA, per germline (reference sequence). CDR3 size: 14 residues. Trimming cost V 5 bases and J 4 bases, with 18 bases left between them. The CDR3 coding sequence is TGCAGTGCTCGGTTGGGGGCGCAGGCGTACGAGCAGTACTTC. This encodes CSARLGAQAYEQYF.

This clonotype was found many times. V is TRBV27 and J is TRBJ2-7, with D possibly TRBD2 on 5 matching bases. CDR1 and CDR2 (germline): MNHEY, SMNVEV (reference sequence). With 6 bases removed from V and 3 bases from J, the gap between germline ends came to 12 bases. The CDR3 extends over 13 amino acids. CDR3: CASSPGRVYEQYF. CDR3 coding DNA: TGTGCCAGCAGCCCTGGGCGGGTCTACGAGCAGTACTTC.

This clonotype has ten or more counts. The CDR3 coding sequence is TGTGCCTGGAGTGAGGATAGTAACACTGAAGCTTTCTTT. Translation: CAWSEDSNTEAFF. V usage is TRBV30 and J usage is TRBJ1-1; D gene uncertain. V lost 1 base and J lost 2, with 8 bases in between. Germline assignment: CDR1 GTSNPN and CDR2 SVGIG (reference sequence). This CDR3 is 13 amino acids long.

This clonotype was counted many times. V gene TRBV6-5 combines with J gene TRBJ1-5, with D uncertain. Germline V gives CDR1 MNHEY, CDR2 SVGAGI. V gave up 4 bases and J gave up 0 bases, with 7 bases separating them. CDR3 length equals 14 residues. The CDR3, as DNA: TGTGCCAGCAGTTCGGCTTATAGCAATCAGCCCCAGCATTTT. Amino acids: CASSSAYSNQPQHF.

This clonotype was seen ten or more times. The V and J genes are TRBV24-1 and TRBJ2-5; D is unclear. This CDR3 spans 12 amino acids. V dropped 1 base and J dropped 3 bases, with 2 bases sitting between them. Germline CDR1 and CDR2: KGHDR and SFDVKD. CDR3 residues: CATSDFKETQYF. The CDR3 region has the DNA TGTGCCACCAGTGATTTCAAAGAGACCCAGTACTTC.

The V gene is TRBV28, the J gene TRBJ1-1; D gene uncertain. Germline loops: CDR1 MDHEN, CDR2 SYDVKM. CDR3 length equals 13 residues. V lost 6 bases, J lost 7 bases, and 15 bases lay in between. The CDR3 DNA sequence: TGTGCCAGCAGACAACTCGGGAGTTTTGAAGCTTTCTTT. Amino acid sequence: CASRQLGSFEAFF.

This clonotype was found many times. This chain links TRBV12-3 or TRBV12-4 with TRBJ1-2, with TRBD1 matching 8 bases. The CDR3 spans 16 residues. V shed 3 bases, J shed 6 bases, and the junction held 12 bases outside the gene matches. The CDR3 here is CASSFPEDRVGDGYTF. DNA for the CDR3: TGTGCCAGCAGTTTCCCTGAGGACAGGGTTGGCGATGGCTACACCTTC.

This clonotype came up many times. The chain links TRBV6-1 to TRBJ1-1, with D perhaps matching TRBD1 (5 bases). This CDR3 spans 13 amino acids. From germline, CDR1 is MNHNS and CDR2 SASEGT. With 7 bases removed from V and 4 bases from J, the gap between germline ends came to 13 bases. The CDR3 sequence: CASNPRQFTEAFF. As DNA, the CDR3 is TGTGCCAGCAATCCCAGACAGTTCACTGAAGCTTTCTTT.

This clonotype was seen at least ten times. This rearrangement joins TRBV5-1 to TRBJ1-1; the match to TRBD1 covers 10 bases. Per germline, CDR1 SGHRS and CDR2 YFSETQ. J lost 3 bases, V lost 5 bases, and 4 bases had no gene match. The CDR3 is 14 residues long. CDR3 residues: CASSSDRGDTEAFF. CDR3 nucleotides: TGCGCCAGCAGTTCGGACAGGGGGGACACTGAAGCTTTCTTT.

The genes are TRBV11-2 and TRBJ1-1, with 9 bases matching TRBD1. Trimming cost V 4 bases and J 0 bases; bases outside gene matches: 6. The CDR3 is made up of 16 amino acids. Per the germline V gene, CDR1 is SGHAT and CDR2 is FQNNGV. The CDR3, as DNA: TGTGCCAGCAGCTCCGGGACAGGGCTCATGAACACTGAAGCTTTCTTT. It is translated as CASSSGTGLMNTEAFF. Supplemented by reference TRBV11-2 and TRBJ1-1, the full variable domain reads EAGVAQSPRYKIIEKRQSVAFWCNPISGHATLYWYQQILGQGPKLLIQFQNNGVVDDSQLPKDRFSAERLKGVDSTLKIQPAKLEDSAVYLCASSSGTGLMNTEAFFGQGTRLTVV.

This clonotype occurred many times. The chain carries TRBV30 and TRBJ2-2, with 7 bases fitting TRBD1. The junction had 6 bases not matched to a gene; V was cut back by 0 bases and J by 2 bases. The length of the CDR3 is 16 residues. Looked up from germline, CDR1 is GTSNPN and CDR2 is SVGIG (reference sequence). CDR3 nucleotides: TGTGCCTGGAGTGTACCTGCAGGGGGTAACACCGGGGAGCTGTTTTTT. This encodes CAWSVPAGGNTGELFF.

This clonotype was counted at least ten times. The genes are TRBV19 and TRBJ2-7, with D tentatively TRBD1 (5 bases). The CDR3 extends over 14 amino acids. V was pared by 5 bases and J by 2 bases, with 13 bases between. CDR1 is LNHDA and CDR2 is SQIVND in the germline V gene (reference sequence). The CDR3 coding sequence is TGTGCCAGTAGTTTCTCAGGGTCGGCCTACGAGCAGTACTTC. Protein: CASSFSGSAYEQYF.

This clonotype was seen at least ten times. The chain has TRBV28 and TRBJ2-2; D not certain. This CDR3 spans 13 amino acids. Germline loops: CDR1 MDHEN, CDR2 SYDVKM. V lost 8 bases to trimming and J lost 6 bases, with 13 bases between them. The CDR3 sequence is CASERVGAGELFF. The CDR3 region has the DNA TGTGCCAGCGAAAGGGTTGGCGCCGGGGAGCTGTTTTTT. Filled out from reference TRBV28 and TRBJ2-2, the complete variable domain reads DVKVTQSSRYLVKRTGEKVFLECVQDMDHENMFWYRQDPGLGLRLIYFSYDVKMKEKGDIPEGYSVSREKKERFSLILESASTNQTSMYLCASERVGAGELFFGEGSRLTVL.

The chain carries TRBV6-2 or TRBV6-3 and TRBJ2-7; 11 positions agree with TRBD1. The J segment lost 7 bases and the V segment lost 6 bases, leaving 8 bases of the junction unmatched. Per germline, CDR1 MNHEY and CDR2 SVGEGT. The CDR3 length is 14 residues. The CDR3 DNA follows: TGTGCCAGCAGGCTCCGGACAGGGGGCTATGAGCAGTACTTC. Amino acids: CASRLRTGGYEQYF.

This clonotype was found a few times. The chain employs TRBV19 and TRBJ1-2; 7 bases match TRBD1. CDR3 length: 15 amino acids. Losses at the gene ends were 5 bases for V and 4 bases for J; bases not matched to a gene: 10. In germline, CDR1 is LNHDA, CDR2 SQIVND (reference sequence). The CDR3 region has the DNA TGTGCCAGTAGTTCTCGGACAGGAGAGCTCTATGGCTACACCTTC. Translating it yields CASSSRTGELYGYTF.

At least ten counts were recorded for this clonotype. The rearrangement uses TRBV5-4 and TRBJ1-2; perhaps TRBD1 as D (5 bases). The CDR3 has 16 residues. CDR1 and CDR2 (germline): SGHNT, YYREEE (reference sequence). V gave up 0 bases and J gave up 6 bases, with 18 bases separating them. This CDR3 is CASSLVVATGRDGYTF. CDR3 nucleotide sequence: TGTGCCAGCAGCTTGGTGGTGGCAACGGGGCGGGATGGCTACACCTTC.

This clonotype was recorded many times. The V call is TRBV5-1, the J call TRBJ2-5; D is perhaps TRBD2 (5 bases). The CDR3 has 14 residues. With 0 bases removed from V and 3 bases from J, the gap between germline ends came to 9 bases. Germline V gene data show CDR1 as SGHRS and CDR2 as YFSETQ. The CDR3 nucleotides are TGCGCCAGCAGCTTGGTCTTCGGGGAAGAGACCCAGTACTTC. Its protein product is CASSLVFGEETQYF.

This clonotype was recorded many times. This chain joins TRBV6-5 and TRBJ1-3, with D unresolved. The CDR3 runs 14 residues. Trimming stripped 6 bases from V and 0 bases from J, with 9 bases between. Germline loops: CDR1 MNHEY, CDR2 SVGAGI. The CDR3 here is CASRPVGSGNTIYF. In DNA, the CDR3 is TGTGCCAGCAGACCAGTGGGCTCTGGAAACACCATATATTTT.

Written as DNA, the CDR3 is TGTGCCACCAGCAGAGATCCGGACAGGGTCTACGAGCAGTACTTC. Its protein product is CATSRDPDRVYEQYF. This chain joins TRBV15 and TRBJ2-7; TRBD1 agrees at 8 bases. The CDR3 is 15 amino acids. The germline V gene has CDR1 LNHNV and CDR2 YYDKDF (reference sequence). With V trimmed by 0 bases and J by 3 bases, 4 bases remained unmatched.